Sequencing of this TCR beta chain was carried out in a study of PD-L1 blockade in urothelial cancer. Study summary: Before enrollment, 0 to 3 chemotherapy regimens had been given to patients.

Time point: peripheral blood 6 weeks after treatment start. Germline V gene data show CDR1 as LNHDA and CDR2 as SQIVND (reference sequence). With V trimmed by 3 bases and J by 6 bases, 9 bases remained unmatched. The CDR3 covers 16 residues. Each PCR received spiked synthetic TCR analog templates. Clones were sequenced by immunoSEQ multiplex PCR, and TCRdb holds only the in-frame ones, with some missing. Of around 110,000 clones listed, approximately 90% were seen once; the top ten hold more than 1.5%. The material was PBMCs, obtained around atezolizumab (anti-PD-L1) treatment. The rearrangement uses TRBV19 and TRBJ1-5, with TRBD1 matching over 9 bases. The TCR comes from a man aged 60 to 69 with urothelial cancer. Here the CDR3 DNA reads TGTGCCAGTAGTATCCCGGGGGGGGACAGGGCTCAGCCCCAGCATTTT. Encoded protein: CASSIPGGDRAQPQHF.